The clone carrying this T cell receptor beta chain came up once. Its antigen remains unknown. The sample comes from a study of T cells in localized non-small cell lung cancer. The CDR3 covers 11 residues. V was cut by 4 bases and J by 5 bases, with 7 bases left in between. Per the germline V gene, CDR1 is DFQATT and CDR2 is SNEGSKA (reference sequence). Repertoires were generated with immunoSEQ multiplex PCR, while TCRdb's copy carries only in-frame clones and drops some. In the table there are about 17,000 clones, 65% to 85% of which are singletons. The study, taken as a whole, reports: The tumor had only one region sequenced, so heterogeneity remains possible. Measurement of T cell clonality placed uninvolved adjacent lung highest, above the level in tumor. Greater blood T cell density accompanied longer overall survival. When the top 100 tumor clones were examined, a median around 58 of them also appeared in the adjacent lung, which was paired and uninvolved.

The chain joins TRBV20-1 to TRBJ2-3; possibly TRBD2 for D (5 bases). The source is a male donor at least 60 years old with stage III lung adenocarcinoma. Material: peripheral blood, obtained before any cancer treatment. CDR3 nucleotides: TGCAGTGCTATCGGGGTAGATACGCAGTATTTT. Protein: CSAIGVDTQYF.